This T cell receptor beta chain is drawn from a study of blood T cell repertoires in COVID-19. About the research overall: Samples came from the United States, Italy and Spain, spanning acute and convalescent COVID-19. The cDNA or gDNA used as material had been derived from T cells, B-cell-depleted T cells, or PBMCs.

Per the original methods: Using reference gene primer amplification, nucleated cell counts were estimated. Assay: immunoSEQ multiplex PCR; the TCRdb copy retains only in-frame clones and omits some. V, J and clone size are those of that table, while D and trimming were read from the DNA. The sample shows roughly 120,000 clones, roughly nine tenths of them seen only once. Germline V gene lookup returns CDR1 SEHNR and CDR2 FQNEAQ (reference sequence). J lost 6 bases, V lost 5 bases, and 10 bases had no gene match. The CDR3 length is 15 residues. The sequence was obtained from a human donor with active COVID-19. The donor label of this sample is uncertain. The chain employs TRBV7-9 and TRBJ2-1; 7 nucleotides agree with TRBD1. Sample: peripheral blood. CDR3 residues: CASSARQGVINEQFF. CDR3 nucleotide sequence: TGTGCCAGCAGCGCTAGACAGGGTGTCATCAATGAGCAGTTCTTC.